What follows are 27 T cell receptor beta chains derived from one specimen sequenced in a study of blood T cells in healthy people across ages. With a J-beta primer mix and a sample-barcoded 5' primer, a second PCR ran about 7 to 11 cycles. TCRdb used MiXCR to reprocess the 5' RACE reads, holding one entry per CDR3 protein. In the table there are a few hundred thousand distinct CDR3 sequences, approximately 52% of which are singletons. The sequencing sample was made of blood. Receptor source: a man between 60 and 75 years old in good health.

The genes are TRBV18 and TRBJ2-3; D is uncertain. The length of the CDR3 is 14 residues. V lost 8 bases and J lost 3, with 15 bases in between. Germline CDR1 is KGHSH and CDR2 is LQKENI. The CDR3 protein is CASHAGTATDTQYF. The CDR3 DNA reads as TGTGCCAGCCACGCCGGAACAGCTACAGATACGCAGTATTTT.

The chain couples TRBV12-3 or TRBV12-4 to TRBJ2-5, with 8 bases aligning to TRBD1. This CDR3 is 14 amino acids long. With 1 base clipped from V and 4 bases from J, the junction kept 2 bases outside the gene matches. CDR3 protein: CASSLGTGPETQYF. DNA for the CDR3: TGTGCCAGCAGTTTAGGGACAGGGCCAGAGACCCAGTACTTC.

This clonotype was seen a few times. The CDR3 sequence is CASSPGLAGGPRETQYF. As DNA, the CDR3 is TGTGCCAGCAGCCCCGGACTAGCGGGAGGGCCGAGGGAGACCCAGTACTTC. V is TRBV4-2 and J is TRBJ2-5; 15 bases are shared with TRBD2. In germline, CDR1 is LGHNA, CDR2 YNFKEQ. The CDR3 is 17 residues long. V lost 4 bases, J lost 5 bases, and 8 bases stayed unmatched.

This clonotype was detected only a few times. The CDR3 region is CASSDAAGLLFF. The CDR3 DNA is TGTGCCAGCAGCGACGCCGCGGGACTACTGTTCTTC. V is TRBV3-1 and J is TRBJ2-1, with 7 bases lining up with TRBD2. The CDR3 sequence is 12 residues long. V was pared by 5 bases and J by 15 bases, with 10 bases of the junction left unmatched. CDR1 and CDR2 from the germline V gene are LGHDT and YNNKEL (reference sequence).

This clonotype was found once. Relative to the germline gene, one junction end is altered; a read error may explain this. The V call is TRBV12-3 or TRBV12-4, the J call TRBJ2-3, with D possibly TRBD1 on 6 matching bases. The CDR3 is 15 amino acids. The CDR3 region has the DNA TGTGCCAGCAGTTTAAGGGGGATGAGGACAGATACGGAGTATTTT. As protein: CASSLRGMRTDTEYF.

This clonotype was counted many times. The J gene is TRBJ2-3, the V gene TRBV4-2; the match to TRBD2 covers 7 bases. This CDR3 is built from 18 residues. V shed 2 bases, J shed 6 bases, and the junction held 17 bases outside the gene matches. Germline V CDR1 and CDR2: LGHNA, YNFKEQ. CDR3 region: CASSQTLPAGDLPDTQYF. Here the CDR3 DNA reads TGTGCCAGCAGCCAAACCTTGCCTGCGGGAGACTTGCCGGATACGCAGTATTTT.

This chain connects TRBV6-1 to TRBJ2-1; 11 nucleotides agree with TRBD1. CDR3 size: 14 residues. Germline loops: CDR1 MNHNS, CDR2 SASEGT. V was clipped by 6 bases and J by 7 bases; unmatched bases: 5. In DNA form, the CDR3 reads TGTGCCAGCAGGGAGGACAGGGGGCGGAATGAGCAGTTCTTC. Amino acids: CASREDRGRNEQFF.

The chain joins TRBV12-3 or TRBV12-4 to TRBJ2-7, with D possibly being TRBD1 (5 bases). The V end was cut by 5 bases, the J end by 0 bases, with 17 bases between. This CDR3 is built from 16 residues. CDR3 nucleotides: TGTGCCAGCAGTATAGGTAGGGGTCTTAGCTCCTACGAGCAGTACTTC. It translates to CASSIGRGLSSYEQYF.

Only one count was recorded for this clonotype. The chain is built from TRBV6-2 or TRBV6-3 and TRBJ2-3; D possibly corresponds to TRBD1 (7 bases). This CDR3 contains 19 residues. V lost 2 bases to trimming and J lost 1 base, with 22 bases between them. Germline assignment: CDR1 MNHEY and CDR2 SVGEGT. The CDR3 spells CASSYGPGGPGGGTDTQYF. The CDR3 coding sequence is TGTGCCAGCAGTTACGGTCCAGGGGGGCCCGGAGGCGGCACAGATACGCAGTATTTT.

V usage is TRBV5-5 and J usage is TRBJ1-4; TRBD1 might be the D (5 bases). V was shortened by 4 bases and J by 3 bases, with 19 bases between the two germline ends. From germline, CDR1 is SGHKS and CDR2 YYEKEE (reference sequence). This CDR3 comprises 17 residues. This CDR3 reads CASSPSGRGTANEKLFF. Written as DNA, the CDR3 is TGTGCCAGCAGCCCCTCGGGAAGGGGAACGGCTAATGAAAAACTGTTTTTT.

This clonotype was seen once. One junction end does not reproduce the germline sequence, and a read error may be involved. J is TRBJ1-2 and V is TRBV29-1, with 10 bases matching TRBD1. The CDR3 consists of 14 residues. In germline, CDR1 is SQVTM, CDR2 ANQGSEA. CDR3 residues: CSVQDRGRFYGYTF. The CDR3 bases are TGCAGCGTTCAAGACAGGGGGCGATTCTATGGCTACACCTTC.

V usage is TRBV10-3 and J usage is TRBJ2-1; 11 bases line up with TRBD2. Losses at the gene ends were 4 bases for V and 0 bases for J; bases not matched to a gene: 8. Germline values: CDR1 ENHRY, CDR2 SYGVKD. This CDR3 is built from 18 residues. The CDR3 coding sequence is TGTGCCATCAGTGCCGAACTAGCGGGAGCCGCCTCCTACAATGAGCAGTTCTTC. This encodes CAISAELAGAASYNEQFF.

V usage is TRBV7-2 and J usage is TRBJ1-2, with D perhaps TRBD1 (5 bases). Germline CDR1 and CDR2: SGHTA and FQGNSA. This CDR3 comprises 14 residues. V lost 4 bases to trimming and J lost 6 bases, with 15 bases between them. CDR3 DNA sequence: TGTGCCAGCAGCTCCCCGGGGGGGTCTGATGGCTACACCTTC. Protein: CASSSPGGSDGYTF.

V usage is TRBV7-9 and J usage is TRBJ2-7; D unresolved. Trimming removed 7 bases at V and 3 bases at J, with 13 bases between. The CDR3 loop spans 13 amino acids. CDR1 is SEHNR, CDR2 FQNEAQ, per germline (reference sequence). The CDR3 DNA reads TGTGCCAGCACTTGGGAAAACAACTACGAGCAGTACTTC. Residues: CASTWENNYEQYF.

The V and J genes are TRBV15 and TRBJ2-1; no firm D call. The CDR3 extends over 13 amino acids. The germline CDR1 and CDR2 sequences are LNHNV and YYDKDF (reference sequence). V lost 5 bases and J lost 4, with 9 bases in between. The CDR3 region has the DNA TGTGCCACCAGCTCAGGATTTTACAATGAGCAGTTCTTC. Residues: CATSSGFYNEQFF. The full variable domain, its missing parts supplied by reference TRBV15 and TRBJ2-1, is DAMVIQNPRYQVTQFGKPVTLSCSQTLNHNVMYWYQQKSSQAPKLLFHYYDKDFNNEADTPDNFQSRRPNTSFCFLDIRSPGLGDTAMYLCATSSGFYNEQFFGPGTRLTVL.

The chain links TRBV12-3 or TRBV12-4 to TRBJ1-1; 8 bases fit TRBD1. V lost 3 bases, J lost 5 bases, and 8 bases stayed unmatched. This CDR3 contains 15 residues. CDR3 protein: CASSFLQGAGTEAFF. CDR3 bases: TGTGCCAGCAGTTTCTTGCAGGGGGCGGGAACTGAAGCTTTCTTT.

This clonotype has only a few counts. This sequence joins TRBV10-3 and TRBJ1-5; D is uncertain. Per germline, CDR1 ENHRY and CDR2 SYGVKD. This CDR3 region has 14 residues. Trimming stripped 6 bases from V and 0 bases from J, with 9 bases between. The CDR3 nucleotides are TGTGCCATCAGCCCCGGGGATAGCAATCAGCCCCAGCATTTT. This codes for CAISPGDSNQPQHF.

The V gene is TRBV20-1, the J gene TRBJ1-5; no definite D call. V was shortened by 3 bases and J by 4 bases, with 16 bases between the two germline ends. This CDR3 comprises 15 residues. The germline CDR1 and CDR2 sequences are DFQATT and SNEGSKA (reference sequence). CDR3 region: CSASAPGLTNQPQHF. The CDR3 DNA sequence: TGCAGTGCTAGTGCACCGGGTTTGACGAATCAGCCCCAGCATTTT.

This rearrangement joins TRBV29-1 to TRBJ2-5; 10 bases map to TRBD1. With V trimmed by 4 bases and J by 11 bases, 10 bases remained unmatched. The V gene's germline CDR1 is SQVTM and CDR2 ANQGSEA. This CDR3 spans 13 amino acids. The CDR3 bases are TGCAGCGTTGGAGGGGACAGGGGCAATGAGCAGTACTTC. Amino acids: CSVGGDRGNEQYF.

The gene calls are TRBV6-2 or TRBV6-3 and TRBJ2-7; D possibly corresponds to TRBD1 (6 bases). From germline, CDR1 is MNHEY and CDR2 SVGEGT. This CDR3 comprises 14 residues. V dropped 2 bases and J dropped 4 bases, with 12 bases sitting between them. CDR3 sequence: CASSYGNRAYEQYF. CDR3 bases: TGTGCCAGCAGTTACGGAAACAGGGCATACGAGCAGTACTTC.

The rearrangement uses TRBV28 and TRBJ2-7; 7 nucleotides agree with TRBD1. Near its end, the DNA agrees better with TRBJ2-4, so the J call may be wrong. The CDR3 has 14 residues. Germline values: CDR1 MDHEN, CDR2 SYDVKM. Written as DNA, the CDR3 is TGTGCCAGCAGTTTGGTACAGGGGAATCCCATTCAGTACTTC. Residues: CASSLVQGNPIQYF.

For this clonotype: Its ends do not fully match the called genes, so a read error is possible. V is TRBV27 and J is TRBJ2-3; weak D call: TRBD1 (6 bases). The CDR3 has 15 amino acids. Germline CDR1 reads MNHEY; CDR2 reads SMNVEV (reference sequence). This CDR3 is CDSSQGGSLTDTQYF. The CDR3 DNA sequence: TGTGACAGCAGTCAAGGGGGATCCCTCACAGATACGCAGTATTTT.

V and J are TRBV6-5 and TRBJ1-2; no firm D call. From germline, CDR1 is MNHEY and CDR2 SVGAGI. Trimming removed 2 bases from V and 3 bases from J, with 7 bases in between. This CDR3 region has 13 residues. In nucleotides, the CDR3 is TGTGCCAGCAGTTACGCAGGTGACTATGGCTACACCTTC. It encodes CASSYAGDYGYTF.

This clonotype was found many times. The chain employs TRBV29-1 and TRBJ2-7, with a tentative D call TRBD1 (6 bases). Per the germline V gene, CDR1 is SQVTM and CDR2 is ANQGSEA. Trimming removed 7 bases from V and 9 bases from J, with 13 bases in between. This CDR3 contains 10 residues. This CDR3 reads CSALQGTQYF. DNA for the CDR3: TGCAGCGCTTTACAGGGTACGCAGTACTTC.

The sample holds a few counts of this clonotype. A much larger clone is a single base away; this may be a read error. The chain is built from TRBV6-2 or TRBV6-3 and TRBJ2-3; a weak D match, TRBD1 (5 bases). The germline CDR1 and CDR2 sequences are MNHEY and SVGEGT. This CDR3 is 15 amino acids long. Trimming took 6 bases from V and 2 from J, leaving 15 bases between them. This CDR3 is CASRQDVNPTDTQYF. The CDR3 nucleotides are TGTGCCAGCAGACAGGACGTAAACCCCACAGATACGCAGTATTTT.

This chain connects TRBV29-1 to TRBJ1-4; a weak D match, TRBD1 (5 bases). Trimming cost V 4 bases and J 8 bases, with 14 bases left between them. Looked up from germline, CDR1 is SQVTM and CDR2 is ANQGSEA. The CDR3 runs 13 residues. In nucleotides, the CDR3 is TGCAGCGTTGGCCAGGGAACTAGCGAAAAACTGTTTTTT. Its protein is CSVGQGTSEKLFF.

This clonotype was seen many times. V usage is TRBV7-3 and J usage is TRBJ2-3; no firm D call. Trimming removed 5 bases at V and 4 bases at J, with 7 bases between. Germline CDR1 SGHTA, CDR2 FQGTGA. The CDR3 spans 12 residues. In DNA form, the CDR3 reads TGTGCCAGCAGCCTTCTCGCAGATACGCAGTATTTT. It codes for CASSLLADTQYF. The full variable domain, with the rest looked up from reference TRBV7-3 and TRBJ2-3, is GAGVSQTPSNKVTEKGKYVELRCDPISGHTALYWYRQSLGQGPEFLIYFQGTGAADDSGLPNDRFFAVRPEGSVSTLKIQRTERGDSAVYLCASSLLADTQYFGPGTRLTVL.